This T cell receptor beta chain was found in a study of T cell responses to AZD1222 COVID-19 vaccine. Findings of the study overall: Sampled repertoires all dated from after the peak T cell response. Spike-specific TCR breadth and depth rose after two AZD1222 doses. A mostly white British donor set with more females was recruited, and clonal diversity was possibly underestimated. Among vaccine-associated CD4 TCRs, coverage spanned spike, with dominance at 160-218 and 743-854.

Clones were sequenced by immunoSEQ multiplex PCR, and TCRdb holds only the in-frame ones, with some missing. The profile covers more than 30,000 clones, with roughly nine tenths appearing a single time and about 41% taken by the ten largest. CDR3 length equals 17 residues. Per germline, CDR1 MNHEY and CDR2 SVGEGT. V was trimmed by 2 bases and J by 2 bases, leaving 19 bases between them. About this clone: Its antigen is still unknown.

The source is an adult in good health. The chain couples TRBV6-2 or TRBV6-3 to TRBJ2-7; D unclear. The specimen was peripheral blood, collected on day 0 of AZD1222 vaccination. The CDR3 sequence is CASSYRPQIPPTYEQYF. CDR3 DNA: TGTGCCAGCAGTTACCGGCCACAGATACCACCAACCTACGAGCAGTACTTC.